This paragraph covers one TCR beta chain sequence. This clonotype has a single count. The antigen this receptor binds is unknown. The junction differs from germline at one of its ends, possibly a read error. CDR1 and CDR2 (SGHDN, FVKESK) derive from the germline V gene. The CDR3 goes from the cysteine to the phenylalanine over 14 residues. The sequence is cut down to CDR3 DNA, 42 bases in frame from base 1. Libraries were prepared through PCR. The sequencer was a HiSeq X Ten. The public reads were reprocessed in TCRdb via fastp at Q25 and MiXCR, keeping in-frame beta chains. Every entry covers one CDR3 protein and lists the most common genes and DNA from its rows. The sample data list around 20,000 distinct CDR3 sequences, and around 50% of these were observed just once. Of the sample, 30% to 40% is held by the ten largest clones. Donors were patients with localized lung adenocarcinoma, a subtype of non-small cell lung cancer. The samples were taken from the margins of localized lung adenocarcinomas. CD8+ T cells from tumor tissue were profiled separately from CD4+ T cells for TCR repertoire analysis.

These data originate in a study of CD4 and CD8 cells across lung adenocarcinoma regions (dated by TCRdb to the late 2010s). The study in broad terms: The study compared tumor centers with tumor margins to examine intratumor heterogeneity of the T cell receptor repertoire.

The TCR comes from a male donor with lung adenocarcinoma. The CD4 and CD8 labels of this study may be unreliable. Sequenced sample: CD8+ T cells from the margin of a lung tumor. This specimen's cell subset or site label, per the study, means: tumor margin region. The V gene is TRBV14 and the J gene is TRBJ2-4; the D gene is perhaps TRBD2, on 6 matching bases. The nucleotide sequence is TGTGCCAGCACGGCGGGGCGAGCCAAAAACACTCAGTATTTC. This codes for CASTAGRAKNTQYF.